Below, 5 T cell receptor beta chains from the same sample are listed, as sequenced in a study of T cells after yellow fever vaccination. TCRdb recomputed calls from the 5' RACE reads with MiXCR, one row per CDR3 protein. The table lists 29,000 or so distinct CDR3 sequences, just under 6.5% of them singletons. Here the sequenced sample was PBMCs, either bulk or a sorted T-cell subset (CD4+, CD8+, memory, or dextramer-sorted; not recorded which), taken on the day of the yellow fever booster vaccination. The origin of the receptors is a man aged 30 to 39 who received the YFV17D yellow fever vaccine.

CDR3 residues: CASSTSGTAYEQYF. The CDR3 region has the DNA TGTGCCAGTAGTACGTCCGGGACGGCCTACGAGCAGTACTTC. The chain employs TRBV19 and TRBJ2-7; D assignment may be TRBD1 or TRBD2 (5 bases each). This CDR3 contains 14 residues. V gave up 4 bases and J gave up 2 bases, with 12 bases separating them. CDR1 and CDR2 from the germline V gene are LNHDA and SQIVND (reference sequence).

The sample holds many counts of this clonotype. The rearrangement joins TRBV29-1 to TRBJ2-1; either TRBD1 or TRBD2 may fit D (6 bases each). CDR1 and CDR2 from the germline V gene are SQVTM and ANQGSEA. The V end lost 3 bases, the J end lost 7 bases, and 16 bases lay between the germline ends. This CDR3 region has 14 residues. CDR3 DNA: TGCAGCGTTGATGGTAGCGGAGGGGGGAATGAGCAGTTCTTC. Encoded protein: CSVDGSGGGNEQFF.

The V call is TRBV7-2, the J call TRBJ2-1; 7 bases are a match to TRBD1. The CDR3 sequence is 13 residues long. Per the germline V gene, CDR1 is SGHTA and CDR2 is FQGNSA. With 3 bases clipped from V and 10 bases from J, the junction kept 6 bases outside the gene matches. The CDR3 sequence: CASSLEQGREQFF. The CDR3, as DNA: TGTGCCAGCAGCTTGGAACAGGGGAGAGAGCAGTTCTTC. Filled out from reference TRBV7-2 and TRBJ2-1, the complete variable domain reads GAGVSQSPSNKVTEKGKDVELRCDPISGHTALYWYRQSLGQGLEFLIYFQGNSAPDKSGLPSDRFSAERTGGSVSTLTIQRTQQEDSAVYLCASSLEQGREQFFGPGTRLTVL.

This clonotype appeared a few times. This rearrangement joins TRBV5-5 to TRBJ2-7, with TRBD2 matching 8 bases. The CDR3 totals 16 residues. The trim removed 0 bases at V and 0 bases at J, leaving 5 bases unmatched. The germline V gene encodes CDR1 SGHKS and CDR2 YYEKEE (reference sequence). CDR3 loop: CASSLALAGYSYEQYF. CDR3 nucleotides: TGTGCCAGCAGCTTGGCTCTAGCGGGTTACTCCTACGAGCAGTACTTC.

A few counts support this clonotype. This chain connects TRBV6-5 to TRBJ1-2; no clear D gene. The germline CDR1 and CDR2 sequences are MNHEY and SVGAGI. The CDR3 runs to 12 residues. The ends were cut back, 6 bases at V and 4 bases at J, with 9 bases in the middle. The chain's CDR3 is CASSNAIYGYTF. The CDR3 DNA follows: TGTGCCAGCAGCAACGCCATCTATGGCTACACCTTC.